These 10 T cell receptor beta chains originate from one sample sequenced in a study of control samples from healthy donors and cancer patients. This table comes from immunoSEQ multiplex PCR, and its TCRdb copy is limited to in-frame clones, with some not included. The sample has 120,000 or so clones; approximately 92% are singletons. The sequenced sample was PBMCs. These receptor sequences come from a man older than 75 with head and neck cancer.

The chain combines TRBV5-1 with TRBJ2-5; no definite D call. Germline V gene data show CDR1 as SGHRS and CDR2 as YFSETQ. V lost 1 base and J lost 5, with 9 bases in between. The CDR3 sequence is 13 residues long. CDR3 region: CASSLTVGETQYF. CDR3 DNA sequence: TGCGCCAGCAGCTTGACAGTGGGGGAGACCCAGTACTTC.

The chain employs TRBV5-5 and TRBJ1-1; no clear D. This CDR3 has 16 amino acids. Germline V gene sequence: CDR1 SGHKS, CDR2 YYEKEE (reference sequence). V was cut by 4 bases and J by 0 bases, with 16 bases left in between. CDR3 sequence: CASSRREGPVNTEAFF. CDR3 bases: TGTGCCAGCAGCCGAAGGGAAGGACCCGTGAACACTGAAGCTTTCTTT.

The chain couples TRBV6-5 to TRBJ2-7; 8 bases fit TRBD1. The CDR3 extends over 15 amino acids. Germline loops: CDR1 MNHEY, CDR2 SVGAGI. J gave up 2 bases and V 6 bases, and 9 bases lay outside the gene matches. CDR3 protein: CASRSTGGPTYEQYF. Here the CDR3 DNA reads TGTGCCAGCAGGAGCACAGGGGGGCCAACCTACGAGCAGTACTTC.

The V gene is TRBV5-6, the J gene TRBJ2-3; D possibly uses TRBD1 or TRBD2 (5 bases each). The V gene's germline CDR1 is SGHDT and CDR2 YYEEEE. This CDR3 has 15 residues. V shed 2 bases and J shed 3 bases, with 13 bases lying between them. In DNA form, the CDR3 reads TGTGCCAGCAGCTTACGGGCAGGGAGTACAGATACGCAGTATTTT. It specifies CASSLRAGSTDTQYF.

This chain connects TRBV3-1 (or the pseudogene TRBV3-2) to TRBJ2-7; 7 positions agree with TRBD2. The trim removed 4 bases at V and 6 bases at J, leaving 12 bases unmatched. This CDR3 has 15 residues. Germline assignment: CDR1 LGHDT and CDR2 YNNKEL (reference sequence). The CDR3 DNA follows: TGTGCCAGCAGCCGGGCCTTAGCGGGTGGCTTCGAGCAGTACTTC. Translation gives CASSRALAGGFEQYF.

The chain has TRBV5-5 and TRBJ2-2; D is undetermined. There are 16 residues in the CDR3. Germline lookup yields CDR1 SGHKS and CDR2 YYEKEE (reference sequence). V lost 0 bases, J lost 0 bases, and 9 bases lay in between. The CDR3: CASSLGQRTNTGELFF. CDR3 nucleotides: TGTGCCAGCAGCTTGGGGCAACGCACGAACACCGGGGAGCTGTTTTTT.

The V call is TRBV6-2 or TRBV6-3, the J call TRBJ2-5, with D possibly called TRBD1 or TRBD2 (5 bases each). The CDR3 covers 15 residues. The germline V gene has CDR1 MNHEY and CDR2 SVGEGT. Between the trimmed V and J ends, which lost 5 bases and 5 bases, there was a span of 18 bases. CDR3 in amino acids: CASSMGRSRMETQYF. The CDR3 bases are TGTGCCAGCAGTATGGGACGCTCTAGGATGGAGACCCAGTACTTC.

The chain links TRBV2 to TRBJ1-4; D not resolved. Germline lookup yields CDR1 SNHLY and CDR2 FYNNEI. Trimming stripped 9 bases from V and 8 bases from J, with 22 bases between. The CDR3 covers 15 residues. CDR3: CASHTSPFRGEKLFF. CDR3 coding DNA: TGTGCCAGTCATACATCCCCATTTCGAGGGGAAAAACTGTTTTTT.

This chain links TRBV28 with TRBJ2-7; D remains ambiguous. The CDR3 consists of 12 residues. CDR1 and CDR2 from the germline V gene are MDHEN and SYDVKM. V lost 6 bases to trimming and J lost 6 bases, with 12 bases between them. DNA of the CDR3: TGTGCCAGCAGAGGTTCCCCGGGCGAGCAGTACTTC. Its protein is CASRGSPGEQYF.

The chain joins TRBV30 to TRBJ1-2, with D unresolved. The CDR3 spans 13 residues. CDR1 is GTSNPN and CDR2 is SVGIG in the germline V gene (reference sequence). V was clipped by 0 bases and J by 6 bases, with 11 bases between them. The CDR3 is CAWSVEPGHGYTF. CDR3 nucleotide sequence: TGTGCCTGGAGTGTAGAGCCCGGTCATGGCTACACCTTC.